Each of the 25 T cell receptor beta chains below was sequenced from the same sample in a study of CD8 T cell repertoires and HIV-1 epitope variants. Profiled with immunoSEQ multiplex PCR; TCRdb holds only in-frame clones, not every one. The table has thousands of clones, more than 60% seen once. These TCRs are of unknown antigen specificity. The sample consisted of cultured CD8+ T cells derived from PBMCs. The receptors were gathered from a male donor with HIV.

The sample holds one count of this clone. This CDR3 is CASSLSLQGGNEQFF. The CDR3 nucleotides read TGTGCCAGCAGCTTATCTCTTCAGGGGGGGAATGAGCAGTTCTTC. The chain carries TRBV7-9 and TRBJ2-1, with D perhaps being TRBD1 or TRBD2 (7 bases each). V was clipped by 2 bases and J by 7 bases, with 15 bases between them. CDR1 SEHNR and CDR2 FQNEAQ come from the germline V gene (reference sequence). The length of the CDR3 is 15 residues.

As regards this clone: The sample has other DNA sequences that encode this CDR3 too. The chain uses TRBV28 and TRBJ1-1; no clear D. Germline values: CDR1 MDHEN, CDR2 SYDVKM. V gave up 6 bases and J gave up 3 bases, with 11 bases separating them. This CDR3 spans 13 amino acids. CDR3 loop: CASSPSGYTEAFF. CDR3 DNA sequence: TGTGCCAGCAGCCCCTCTGGGTACACTGAAGCTTTCTTT.

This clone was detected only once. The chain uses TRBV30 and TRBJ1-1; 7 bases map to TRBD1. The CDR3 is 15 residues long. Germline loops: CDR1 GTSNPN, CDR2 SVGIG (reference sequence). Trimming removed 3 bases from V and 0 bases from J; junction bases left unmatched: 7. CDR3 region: CAWRNQGGMNTEAFF. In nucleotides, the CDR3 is TGTGCCTGGAGGAACCAAGGGGGCATGAACACTGAAGCTTTCTTT. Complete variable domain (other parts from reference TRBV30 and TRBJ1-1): SQTIHQWPATLVQPVGSPLSLECTVEGTSNPNLYWYRQAAGRGLQLLFYSVGIGQISSEVPQNLSASRPQDRQFILSSKKLLLSDSGFYLCAWRNQGGMNTEAFFGQGTRLTVV.

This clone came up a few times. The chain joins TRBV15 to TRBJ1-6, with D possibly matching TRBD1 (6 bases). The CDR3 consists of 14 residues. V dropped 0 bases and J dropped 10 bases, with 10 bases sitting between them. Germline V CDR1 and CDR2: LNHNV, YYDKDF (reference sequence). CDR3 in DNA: TGTGCCACCAGCAGAGATTTACAGGGCTCACCCCTCCACTTT. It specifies CATSRDLQGSPLHF. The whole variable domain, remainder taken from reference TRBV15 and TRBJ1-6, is DAMVIQNPRYQVTQFGKPVTLSCSQTLNHNVMYWYQQKSSQAPKLLFHYYDKDFNNEADTPDNFQSRRPNTSFCFLDIRSPGLGDTAMYLCATSRDLQGSPLHFGNGTRLTVT.

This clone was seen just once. CDR3 amino acids: CASSLVVSYNEQFF. Written as DNA, the CDR3 is TGTGCCAGCAGCTTAGTAGTGTCCTACAATGAGCAGTTCTTC. The chain combines TRBV13 with TRBJ2-1; D gene uncertain. This CDR3 region has 14 residues. Trimming left V 1 base short and J 1 base short, with 5 bases between. Germline V lookup: CDR1 PRHDT, CDR2 FYEKMQ (reference sequence).

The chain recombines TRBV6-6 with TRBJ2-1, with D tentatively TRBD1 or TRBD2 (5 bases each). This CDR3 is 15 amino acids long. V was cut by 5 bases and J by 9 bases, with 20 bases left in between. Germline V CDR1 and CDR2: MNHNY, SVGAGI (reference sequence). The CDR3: CASSGYPGSSFEQFF. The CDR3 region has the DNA TGTGCCAGCAGTGGGTACCCAGGGAGCTCATTTGAGCAGTTCTTC.

For the CDR3, the DNA is TGTGCCAGCAGTCGTTATGGGGGGAACACTGAAGCTTTCTTT. Translation gives CASSRYGGNTEAFF. The V gene is TRBV2, the J gene TRBJ1-1; perhaps TRBD1 as D (5 bases). Trimming removed 5 bases at V and 1 base at J, with 11 bases between. Germline CDR1 reads SNHLY; CDR2 reads FYNNEI. The CDR3 consists of 14 residues.

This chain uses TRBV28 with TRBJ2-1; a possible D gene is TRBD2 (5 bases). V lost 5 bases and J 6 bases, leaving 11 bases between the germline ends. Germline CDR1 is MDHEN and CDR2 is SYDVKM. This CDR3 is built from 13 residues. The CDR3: CASSELGFNEQFF. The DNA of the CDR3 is TGTGCCAGCAGTGAACTAGGGTTCAATGAGCAGTTCTTC.

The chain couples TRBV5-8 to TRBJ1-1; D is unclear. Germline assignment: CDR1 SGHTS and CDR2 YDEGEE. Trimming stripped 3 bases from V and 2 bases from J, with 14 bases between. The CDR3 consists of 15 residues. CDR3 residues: CASSSLSQVNTEAFF. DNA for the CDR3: TGTGCCAGCAGCTCTCTATCACAAGTAAACACTGAAGCTTTCTTT.

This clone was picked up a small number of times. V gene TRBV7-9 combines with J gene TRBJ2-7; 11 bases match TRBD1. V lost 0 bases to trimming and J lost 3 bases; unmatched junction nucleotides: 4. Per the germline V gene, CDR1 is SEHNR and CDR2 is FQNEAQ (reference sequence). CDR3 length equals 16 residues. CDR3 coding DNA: TGTGCCAGCAGCTTAGCGGGACAGGGGGTGGACTACGAGCAGTACTTC. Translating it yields CASSLAGQGVDYEQYF.

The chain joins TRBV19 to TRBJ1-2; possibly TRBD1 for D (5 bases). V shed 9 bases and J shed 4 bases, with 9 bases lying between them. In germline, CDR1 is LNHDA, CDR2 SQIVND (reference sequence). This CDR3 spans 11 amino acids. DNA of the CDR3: TGTGCCAGCTCTCAGGGCTATGGCTACACCTTC. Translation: CASSQGYGYTF.

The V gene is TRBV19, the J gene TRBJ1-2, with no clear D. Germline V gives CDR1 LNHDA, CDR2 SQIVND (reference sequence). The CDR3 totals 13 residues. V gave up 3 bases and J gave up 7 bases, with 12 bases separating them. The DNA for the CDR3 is TGTGCCAGTAGTATCGCGCTCTCGGCTGGCTACACCTTC. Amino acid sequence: CASSIALSAGYTF. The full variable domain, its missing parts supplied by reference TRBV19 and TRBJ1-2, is DGGITQSPKYLFRKEGQNVTLSCEQNLNHDAMYWYRQDPGQGLRLIYYSQIVNDFQKGDIAEGYSVSREKKESFPLTVTSAQKNPTAFYLCASSIALSAGYTFGSGTRLTVV.

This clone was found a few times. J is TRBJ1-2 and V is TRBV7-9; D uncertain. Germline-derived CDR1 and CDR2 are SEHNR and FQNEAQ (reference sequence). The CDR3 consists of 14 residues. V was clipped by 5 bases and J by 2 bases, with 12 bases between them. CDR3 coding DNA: TGTGCCAGCAGCCCGGTGATGGGGAACTATGGCTACACCTTC. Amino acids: CASSPVMGNYGYTF.

The CDR3 DNA follows: TGTGCCAGCAGTTTTCGGAGCTCCTACAATGAGCAGTTCTTC. This encodes CASSFRSSYNEQFF. This sequence joins TRBV28 and TRBJ2-1; D unresolved. This CDR3 is built from 14 residues. From germline, CDR1 is MDHEN and CDR2 SYDVKM. V was clipped by 3 bases and J by 0 bases, with 6 bases between them. Full variable domain (missing parts from reference TRBV28 and TRBJ2-1): DVKVTQSSRYLVKRTGEKVFLECVQDMDHENMFWYRQDPGLGLRLIYFSYDVKMKEKGDIPEGYSVSREKKERFSLILESASTNQTSMYLCASSFRSSYNEQFFGPGTRLTVL.

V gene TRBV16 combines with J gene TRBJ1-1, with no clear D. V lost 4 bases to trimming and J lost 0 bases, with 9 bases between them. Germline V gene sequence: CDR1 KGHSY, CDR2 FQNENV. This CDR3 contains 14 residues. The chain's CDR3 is CASSLNTLNTEAFF. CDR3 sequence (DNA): TGTGCCAGCAGCCTAAATACTTTGAACACTGAAGCTTTCTTT.

CDR3: CASSLELGQYEQYF. In DNA form, the CDR3 reads TGTGCCAGCAGCTTAGAATTAGGGCAGTACGAGCAGTACTTC. The V gene is TRBV7-2, the J gene TRBJ2-7; no clear D. The V and J ends lost 1 base and 4 bases respectively, with 11 bases between them. This CDR3 spans 14 amino acids. Germline assignment: CDR1 SGHTA and CDR2 FQGNSA.

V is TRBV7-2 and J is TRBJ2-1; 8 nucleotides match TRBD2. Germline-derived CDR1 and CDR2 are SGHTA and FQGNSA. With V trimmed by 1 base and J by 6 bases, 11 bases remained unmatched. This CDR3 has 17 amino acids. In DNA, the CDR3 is TGTGCCAGCAGCTTAGAGCCCCGGACTAGCTGGGGCAATGAGCAGTTCTTC. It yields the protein CASSLEPRTSWGNEQFF.

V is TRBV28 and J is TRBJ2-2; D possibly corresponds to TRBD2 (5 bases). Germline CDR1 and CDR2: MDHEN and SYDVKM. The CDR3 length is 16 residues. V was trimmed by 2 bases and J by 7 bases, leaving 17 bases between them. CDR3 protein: CASSLALAGDGGELFF. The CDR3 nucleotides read TGTGCCAGCAGTTTAGCCCTGGCCGGGGATGGCGGGGAGCTGTTTTTT.

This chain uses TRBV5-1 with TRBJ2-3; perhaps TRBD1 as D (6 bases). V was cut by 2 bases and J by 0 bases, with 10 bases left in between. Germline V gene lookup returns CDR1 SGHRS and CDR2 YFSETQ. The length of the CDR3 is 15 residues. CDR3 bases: TGCGCCAGCAGCTTTCCCGGACAGAGCACAGATACGCAGTATTTT. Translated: CASSFPGQSTDTQYF. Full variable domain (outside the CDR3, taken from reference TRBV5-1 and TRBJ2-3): KAGVTQTPRYLIKTRGQQVTLSCSPISGHRSVSWYQQTPGQGLQFLFEYFSETQRNKGNFPGRFSGRQFSNSRSEMNVSTLELGDSALYLCASSFPGQSTDTQYFGPGTRLTVL.

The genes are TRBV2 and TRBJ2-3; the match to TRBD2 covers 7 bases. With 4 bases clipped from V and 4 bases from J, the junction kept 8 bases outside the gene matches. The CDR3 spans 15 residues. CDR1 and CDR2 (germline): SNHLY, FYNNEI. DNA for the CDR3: TGTGCCAGCAGTGGGTACAGCGGGGAAGCAGATACGCAGTATTTT. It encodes CASSGYSGEADTQYF.

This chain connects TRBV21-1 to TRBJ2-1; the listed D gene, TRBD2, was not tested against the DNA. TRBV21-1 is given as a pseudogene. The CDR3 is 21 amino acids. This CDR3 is CASSGEPGLAGGPPSYNEQFF. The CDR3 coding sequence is TGTGCCAGCAGCGGAGAACCGGGACTAGCGGGAGGGCCCCCCTCCTACAATGAGCAGTTCTTC.

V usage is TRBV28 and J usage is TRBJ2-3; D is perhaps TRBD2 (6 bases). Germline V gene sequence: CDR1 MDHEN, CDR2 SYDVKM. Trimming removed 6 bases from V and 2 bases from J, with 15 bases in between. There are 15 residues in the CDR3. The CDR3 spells CASRRGTYYTDTQYF. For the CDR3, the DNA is TGTGCCAGCAGACGCGGGACTTACTACACAGATACGCAGTATTTT.

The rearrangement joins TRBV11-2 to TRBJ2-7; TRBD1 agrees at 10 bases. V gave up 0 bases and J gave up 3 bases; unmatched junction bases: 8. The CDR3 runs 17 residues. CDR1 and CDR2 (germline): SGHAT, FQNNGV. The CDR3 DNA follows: TGTGCCAGCAGCTTAGAGGGGCCGGACAGGGGGTACTACGAGCAGTACTTC. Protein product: CASSLEGPDRGYYEQYF.

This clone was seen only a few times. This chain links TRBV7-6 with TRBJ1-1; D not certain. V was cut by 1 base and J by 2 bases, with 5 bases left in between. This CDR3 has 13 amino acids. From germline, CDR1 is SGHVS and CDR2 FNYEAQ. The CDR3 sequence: CASSLEANTEAFF. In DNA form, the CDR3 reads TGTGCCAGCAGCTTAGAAGCCAACACTGAAGCTTTCTTT.

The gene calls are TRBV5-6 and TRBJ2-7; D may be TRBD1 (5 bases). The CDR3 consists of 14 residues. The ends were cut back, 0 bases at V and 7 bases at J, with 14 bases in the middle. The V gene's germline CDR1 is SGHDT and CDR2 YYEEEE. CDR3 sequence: CASSLGQYLREQYF. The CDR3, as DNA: TGTGCCAGCAGCTTGGGACAGTACCTTCGTGAGCAGTACTTC.